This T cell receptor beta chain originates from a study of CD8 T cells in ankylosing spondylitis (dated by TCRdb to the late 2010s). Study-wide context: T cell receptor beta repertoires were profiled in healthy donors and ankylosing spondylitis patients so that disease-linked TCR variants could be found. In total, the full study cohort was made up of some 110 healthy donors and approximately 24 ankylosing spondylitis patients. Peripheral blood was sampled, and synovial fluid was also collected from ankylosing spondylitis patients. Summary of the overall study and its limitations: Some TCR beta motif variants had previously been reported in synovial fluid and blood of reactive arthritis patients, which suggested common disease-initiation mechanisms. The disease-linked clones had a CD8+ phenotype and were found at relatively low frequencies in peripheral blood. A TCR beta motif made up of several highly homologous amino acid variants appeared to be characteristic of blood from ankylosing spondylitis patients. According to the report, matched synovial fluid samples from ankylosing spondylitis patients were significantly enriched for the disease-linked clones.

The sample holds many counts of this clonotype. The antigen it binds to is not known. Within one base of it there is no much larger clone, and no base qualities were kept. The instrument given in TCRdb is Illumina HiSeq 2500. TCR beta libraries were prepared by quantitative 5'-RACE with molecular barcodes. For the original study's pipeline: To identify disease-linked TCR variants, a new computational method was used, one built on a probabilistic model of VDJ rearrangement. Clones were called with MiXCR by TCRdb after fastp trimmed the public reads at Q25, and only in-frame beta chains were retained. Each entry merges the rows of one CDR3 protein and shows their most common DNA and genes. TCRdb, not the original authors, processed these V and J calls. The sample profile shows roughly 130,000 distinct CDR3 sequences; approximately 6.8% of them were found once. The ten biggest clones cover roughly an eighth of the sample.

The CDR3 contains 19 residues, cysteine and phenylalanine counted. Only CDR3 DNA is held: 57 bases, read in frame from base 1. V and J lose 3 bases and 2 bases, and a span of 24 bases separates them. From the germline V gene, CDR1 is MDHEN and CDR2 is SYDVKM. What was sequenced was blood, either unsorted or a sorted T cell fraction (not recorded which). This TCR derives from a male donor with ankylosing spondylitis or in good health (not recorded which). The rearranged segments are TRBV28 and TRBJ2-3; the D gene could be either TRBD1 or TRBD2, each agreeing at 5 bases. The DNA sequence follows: TGTGCCAGCAGTTTTCCGGGGACCAAACCGGGCCCTAACACAGATACGCAGTATTTT. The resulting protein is CASSFPGTKPGPNTDTQYF.